Listed below are T cell receptor beta chains from one sample, sequenced in a study of shared clonotypes between healthy human individuals. Here immunoSEQ multiplex PCR was the method, and the copy in TCRdb shows in-frame clones only, minus some. The sample comprises 2,500,000 or so clones, around 90% of which are singletons, and 0.14% rests with the top ten. The sample was naive CD4+ T cells sorted from blood. The receptors here all came from a man younger than 35 in good health. CDR3s include the opening cysteine and the closing phenylalanine or tryptophan. Each record gives: D gene, V gene, J gene, clone size, CDR3 DNA, CDR3 protein. The D gene is left open where the match is weak. Size tells how often a clone was seen (once, few, many) or the class of an expanded clone, and some rows leave it out.

TRBD2	TRBV19	TRBJ2-4	-	TGTGCCAGTAGTGCGGGACTACTATTAGCCAAAAACATTCAGTACTTC	CASSAGLLLAKNIQYF
TRBD2	TRBV9	TRBJ2-7	-	TGTGCCAGCAGCCTCCTAGCGGGAGGAGAAGGCGAGCAGTACTTC	CASSLLAGGEGEQYF
-	TRBV5-1	TRBJ2-3	-	TGCGCCAGCAGCTTGTTGGTCGGGAATCAGGGTACGCAGTATTTT	CASSLLVGNQGTQYF
-	TRBV6-1	TRBJ1-5	-	TGTGCCAGCAGTGAAGGTTATCAGCCCCAGCATTTT	CASSEGYQPQHF
-	TRBV10-3	TRBJ1-1	-	TGTGCCATCACCTCGGGGATGAACACTGAAGCTTTCTTT	CAITSGMNTEAFF
-	TRBV5-4	TRBJ1-6	-	TGTGCCAGCAGCTTGAGGGACCCTGGGAATTCACCCCTCCACTTT	CASSLRDPGNSPLHF
-	TRBV5-6	TRBJ2-7	-	TGTGCCAGCACTCGTAACGGCCCGGCTTTGTACGAGCAGTACTTC	CASTRNGPALYEQYF
TRBD1	TRBV7-2	TRBJ2-7	-	TGTGCCAGCAGCCCGTGGACAGGTCTGTCCTACGAGCAGTACTTC	CASSPWTGLSYEQYF
-	TRBV6-5	TRBJ1-4	-	TGTGCCAGCAGCCCGGACTCGGGAGGAAAAAAACTGTTTTTT	CASSPDSGGKKLFF
-	TRBV2	TRBJ2-2	-	TGTGCCAGCAGTCGAGGACACCTGAACACCGGGGAGCTGTTTTTT	CASSRGHLNTGELFF
-	TRBV7-2	TRBJ1-1	-	TGTGCCAGCAGCTTACGGTCCGGGACTGAAGCTTTCTTT	CASSLRSGTEAFF
-	TRBV5-1	TRBJ1-1	-	TGCGCCAGCAGCGAAAAGACTGAAGCTTTCTTT	CASSEKTEAFF
-	TRBV6-5	TRBJ1-3	-	TGTGCCAGCAGCCGACAGGAATCGGGAAACACCATATATTTT	CASSRQESGNTIYF
-	TRBV2	TRBJ1-3	-	TGTGCCAGCAGAGACGAAGGAAACACCATATATTTT	CASRDEGNTIYF
-	TRBV6-5	TRBJ2-1	-	TGTGCCAGCAGTCGGACTATGTCCAACAATGAGCAGTTCTTC	CASSRTMSNNEQFF
TRBD2	TRBV4-3	TRBJ2-7	-	TGCGCCAGCAGCCAGGAACTAGCGGGAGGGAGCTACGAGCAGTACTTC	CASSQELAGGSYEQYF
TRBD1	TRBV11-2	TRBJ2-2	-	TGTGCCAGCAGCCGTCGGACAGGGAACACCGGGGAGCTGTTTTTT	CASSRRTGNTGELFF
TRBD1	TRBV29-1	TRBJ2-7	-	TGCAGCGTTGAAGGGGGGACAGGGGCGAACGAGCAGTACTTC	CSVEGGTGANEQYF
TRBD2	TRBV6-5	TRBJ2-7	-	TGTGCCAGCAGCCCCGGGACTAGCGGCTCCTACGAGCAGTACTTC	CASSPGTSGSYEQYF
-	TRBV2	TRBJ2-6	-	TGTGCCAGCAGACTGGGGACACCCGCTGGGGCCAACGTCCTGACTTTC	CASRLGTPAGANVLTF
-	TRBV2	TRBJ1-5	-	TGTGCCAGCACCTCGGACCCCGTCGGCAATCAGCCCCAGCATTTT	CASTSDPVGNQPQHF
-	TRBV7-2	TRBJ1-5	-	TGTGCCAGCAGTCCCCCGGGGAATAGCAATCAGCCCCAGCATTTT	CASSPPGNSNQPQHF
-	TRBV7-2	TRBJ1-2	-	TGTGCCAGCAGCTTAGGTCCTACTAACTATGGCTACACCTTC	CASSLGPTNYGYTF
-	TRBV7-2	TRBJ2-1	once	TGTGCCAGCAGCTTAGCAGGTTCCTACAATGAGCAGTTCTTC	CASSLAGSYNEQFF
TRBD1	TRBV7-6	TRBJ1-2	-	TGTGCCAGCAGCCCTAGGGACAGACAAAACTATGGCTACACCTTC	CASSPRDRQNYGYTF
TRBD2	TRBV10-3	TRBJ2-3	-	TGTGCCATCAGTGAAATTCGACTAGCGGAGTACACAGATACGCAGTATTTT	CAISEIRLAEYTDTQYF
-	TRBV28	TRBJ1-6	-	TGTGCCAGCAGTTTGCGGGTTTCACCCCTCCACTTT	CASSLRVSPLHF
-	TRBV5-1	TRBJ1-1	once	TGCGCCAGCAGCTTGTGGGGTGACACTGAAGCTTTCTTT	CASSLWGDTEAFF
-	TRBV30	TRBJ1-2	once	TGTGCCTGGAGTGTGAACTATGGCTACACCTTC	CAWSVNYGYTF
TRBD1	TRBV11-2	TRBJ1-2	-	TGTGCCAGCAGCTTAGGGACAGGGGGGGATGGCTACACCTTC	CASSLGTGGDGYTF
-	TRBV18	TRBJ2-3	-	TGTGCCAGCGTAAAGGGCATTGAGACAGATACGCAGTATTTT	CASVKGIETDTQYF
-	TRBV18	TRBJ1-6	-	TGTGCCAGCTCGTCCCAACCGAACAGGGACTCACGATCACCCCTCCACTTT	CASSSQPNRDSRSPLHF
-	TRBV14	TRBJ2-1	-	TGTGCCAGCAGCCCCGGGGGCTTTTGGGGAGCAGGGTACAATGAGCAGTTCTTC	CASSPGGFWGAGYNEQFF
TRBD1	TRBV28	TRBJ1-3	-	TGTGCCACCCTGGACAGGGGATCTGGAAACACCATATATTTT	CATLDRGSGNTIYF
-	TRBV28	TRBJ2-3	-	TGTGCCAGCAGACCTCCCGGGTCGAGCACAGATACGCAGTATTTT	CASRPPGSSTDTQYF
-	TRBV5-1	TRBJ1-2	-	TGCGCCAGCAGCTCCGGGACGACCCGATCCGGCTACACCTTC	CASSSGTTRSGYTF
-	TRBV6-1	TRBJ1-6	-	TGTGCCAGCAGTGAACAGCCCTTCACTACGTTTAATTCACCCCTCCACTTT	CASSEQPFTTFNSPLHF
TRBD1	TRBV5-6	TRBJ2-1	-	TGTGCCAGCAGCCCGGGACAGGGGGTAGGTGAGCAGTTCTTC	CASSPGQGVGEQFF
TRBD1	TRBV5-1	TRBJ2-5	-	TGCGCCAGCAGCTGGGGTCGACAGGGCGACGTGGTGAAAGAGACCCAGTACTTC	CASSWGRQGDVVKETQYF
TRBD2	TRBV11-2	TRBJ2-1	-	TGTGCCAGCAGCCGCGGGAGGGTCCACAATGAGCAGTTCTTC	CASSRGRVHNEQFF
-	TRBV4-3	TRBJ2-5	-	TGCGCCAGCAGCCAAGAATTACAGCAAGAGACCCAGTACTTC	CASSQELQQETQYF
-	TRBV5-6	TRBJ2-3	-	TGTGCCAGCAGCCGGGACACGATTAGCACAGATACGCAGTATTTT	CASSRDTISTDTQYF
TRBD2	TRBV5-6	TRBJ2-7	once	TGTGCCAGCAGCTTGTACCAAAGCGGGAGGGGTTCCTACGAGCAGTACTTC	CASSLYQSGRGSYEQYF
-	TRBV19	TRBJ1-1	-	TGTGCCAGTAGTCGGTCAGACACTGAAGCTTTCTTT	CASSRSDTEAFF
-	TRBV6-5	TRBJ1-2	-	TGTGCCAGCGGTGAAGGCCCTAACTATGGCTACACCTTC	CASGEGPNYGYTF
TRBD1	TRBV5-8	TRBJ2-3	-	TGTGCCAGCAGCTTAGAGGGGGCTAGTTCAGATACGCAGTATTTT	CASSLEGASSDTQYF
-	TRBV28	TRBJ1-5	-	TGTGCCAGCAGTTTACTAAGTCGGCGGAATCAGCCCCAGCATTTT	CASSLLSRRNQPQHF
TRBD1	TRBV2	TRBJ2-7	once	TGTGCCAGCAGTCTAGCGAAGGGGACAGGGTGGCAGTACTTC	CASSLAKGTGWQYF
-	TRBV10-1	TRBJ1-4	-	TGCGCCAGCAGCGCCCGGAGGGGCTCGAATGAAAAACTGTTTTTT	CASSARRGSNEKLFF
-	TRBV7-9	TRBJ2-2	-	TGTGCCAGCAGCTCTGGGGGCGCGAACACCGGGGAGCTGTTTTTT	CASSSGGANTGELFF
-	TRBV5-4	TRBJ1-2	-	TGTGCCAGCAGCTTGGGCAGGAACTATGGCTACACCTTC	CASSLGRNYGYTF